Here is one T cell receptor (beta chain) with its context. The target antigen is unknown. This specimen comes from a study of pediatric ulcerative colitis. Samples were sequenced at Survey level, maximum 500,000 reads. Clones were read by immunoSEQ multiplex PCR, and TCRdb kept only the in-frame ones, dropping some. The sample includes 55,000 to 75,000 clones, about nine tenths of them seen just once. The study's findings and limits: A couple of rectal clonotypes were found only in ulcerative colitis patients, all of them.

Sequenced: blood. The clonotype was recovered from a boy younger than 18 with severe ulcerative colitis.

CDR3 sequence: CAWSAGQGLDEQYF. Here the CDR3 DNA reads TGTGCCTGGAGTGCTGGACAGGGGCTTGACGAGCAGTACTTC. The V call is TRBV30, the J call TRBJ2-7, with TRBD1 matching 9 bases. The J segment lost 5 bases and the V segment lost 1 base, leaving 6 bases of the junction unmatched. The CDR3 is 14 amino acids. Germline CDR1 and CDR2: GTSNPN and SVGIG (reference sequence).